This TCR beta chain was recovered during a study of control samples from healthy donors and cancer patients (dated by TCRdb to between 2020 and 2021). The library was produced with the immunoSEQ multiplex PCR assay. TCRdb provides this immuneACCESS table in a form limited to in-frame rearrangements. Some clones are lacking; in checked studies, under half of them reflect an unresolved V gene, and why the rest are absent is not known. Present in this sample are more than 65,000 clones, approximately 88% of which were seen just once. The ten largest account for roughly 16% of the sample. The junction carries 12 bases between V and J, which are trimmed by 3 bases and 4 bases respectively. According to the germline V gene, CDR1 reads SGDLS and CDR2 reads YYNGEE. From cysteine to phenylalanine, the CDR3 is 14 amino acids long. Only the CDR3 portion is preserved as DNA: 42 bases, with reading frame beginning at the first base.

In regard to this clone: Its antigen specificity is not known. No per-base quality is available; no much larger clone lies one base away.

The sequenced sample was blood. The V gene is TRBV9 and the J gene is TRBJ2-3, with no reliable assignment of the D segment. This clonotype was obtained from a man aged 50-60 years in good health. This receptor carries the CDR3 CASSAGLGSDTQYF. In nucleotide form, the sequence is TGTGCCAGCAGCGCCGGGCTGGGTTCAGATACGCAGTATTTT.